Below, 8 T cell receptor beta chains from the same sample are listed, as sequenced in a study of blood T cell repertoires in COVID-19. Some clones are missing from TCRdb's copy, which holds only in-frame ones; the method was immunoSEQ multiplex PCR. The repertoire holds 200,000 to 250,000 clones, with around four fifths as singletons. Sequencing was done on a sample of peripheral blood. These receptors were collected from a man aged 30 to 39 with active or convalescent COVID-19.

V gene TRBV18 combines with J gene TRBJ2-7; TRBD2 might be the D (5 bases). Per the germline V gene, CDR1 is KGHSH and CDR2 is LQKENI. CDR3 length: 15 residues. V was shortened by 2 bases and J by 7 bases, with 18 bases between the two germline ends. The CDR3 region is CASSPFETTLWEQYF. The CDR3 bases are TGTGCCAGCTCACCATTCGAGACTACCTTGTGGGAGCAGTACTTC.

The chain recombines TRBV28 with TRBJ2-5; D remains ambiguous. This CDR3 has 12 residues. From germline, CDR1 is MDHEN and CDR2 SYDVKM. Deletions cut 7 bases from V and 5 bases from J, with 11 bases between. The CDR3 here is CASTGDSETQYF. The CDR3 coding sequence is TGTGCCAGCACCGGAGATTCGGAGACCCAGTACTTC.

The chain couples TRBV7-6 to TRBJ1-6; D unresolved. Germline assignment: CDR1 SGHVS and CDR2 FNYEAQ. This CDR3 has 12 residues. V was shortened by 7 bases and J by 7 bases, with 8 bases between the two germline ends. The CDR3 bases are TGTGCCAGCAAAGGGAGGAATTCACCCCTCCACTTT. It codes for CASKGRNSPLHF. The whole variable domain, remainder taken from reference TRBV7-6 and TRBJ1-6, is GAGVSQSPRYKVTKRGQDVALRCDPISGHVSLYWYRQALGQGPEFLTYFNYEAQQDKSGLPNDRFSAERPEGSISTLTIQRTEQRDSAMYRCASKGRNSPLHFGNGTRLTVT.

The chain uses TRBV29-1 and TRBJ2-2, with 8 bases lining up with TRBD1. This CDR3 comprises 14 residues. Germline V CDR1 and CDR2: SQVTM, ANQGSEA. Trimming took 7 bases from V and 1 from J; bases not matched to a gene: 5. CDR3 nucleotides: TGCAGCGCCAGGGACAGGCGGAACACCGGGGAGCTGTTTTTT. Its translation is CSARDRRNTGELFF.

CDR3: CASTLGGNTEAFF. In nucleotides, the CDR3 is TGTGCCAGCACCTTGGGGGGAAACACTGAAGCTTTCTTT. The chain couples TRBV11-3 to TRBJ1-1, with D tentatively TRBD1 (5 bases). The germline V gene encodes CDR1 SGHNT and CDR2 YENEEA. The CDR3 loop spans 13 amino acids. V lost 7 bases and J lost 2, with 11 bases in between.

The gene calls are TRBV12-3 or TRBV12-4 and TRBJ2-2; maybe TRBD1 (6 bases). Trimming removed 7 bases from V and 7 bases from J, with 13 bases in between. There are 13 residues in the CDR3. CDR3 sequence: CASIKQGNGELFF. In nucleotides, the CDR3 is TGTGCCAGCATAAAACAGGGTAACGGGGAGCTGTTTTTT.

The chain combines TRBV28 with TRBJ1-5; possibly TRBD1 for D (5 bases). The CDR3 is made up of 12 amino acids. The V gene's germline CDR1 is MDHEN and CDR2 SYDVKM. This chain's CDR3 is CATGPIDQPQHF. CDR3 in DNA: TGTGCTACAGGACCAATAGATCAGCCCCAGCATTTT.

The chain carries TRBV12-1 and TRBJ2-4; TRBD2 is the table's D call and was not checked against the DNA. TRBV12-1 is designated a pseudogene. The CDR3 contains 18 residues. CDR3 sequence (DNA): TGTGCCAGCAGCTTTGCCGGCGGGAGGGGGGTAGCCAAAAACATTCAGTACTTC. Translated, it gives CASSFAGGRGVAKNIQYF.